This record concerns one T cell receptor (beta chain) sequence. No antigen is known for it. V lost 0 bases, J lost 4 bases, and 13 bases lay in between. CDR1 is LGHNA and CDR2 is YSLEER in the germline V gene. CDR3 size: 15 residues. The data derive from a study of lymphopenia after photon versus proton radiotherapy. Study conclusions and caveats: After lymphocyte nadir, photon-treated repertoires showed oligoclonal expansion, especially CD8+ Temra. Photon-treated patients lost naive T cells and TCR diversity; proton-treated stayed stable. Better survival with proton therapy was suggested as possible, not demonstrated.

Profiled with immunoSEQ multiplex PCR; TCRdb holds only in-frame clones, not every one. The sample consists of around 66,000 clones, more than 75% of them appearing once. Source: peripheral blood, taken from a patient treated with photon-based radiotherapy. This sequence was found in a man aged 35 to 55 with gastric cancer. J is TRBJ2-7 and V is TRBV4-3; D uncertain. DNA for the CDR3: TGCGCCAGCAGCCAAGATTGGAAGGGAAGTTACGAGCAGTACTTC. Protein: CASSQDWKGSYEQYF.